This record concerns one T cell receptor beta chain sequence. Its target is unknown. Partitioning of CD4+ cells yielded a CD45RA+ naive subset and a CD45RA-negative memory subset. Germline V CDR1 and CDR2: SNHLY, FYNNEI. The V gene end was trimmed by 6 bases and the J gene end by 5 bases; junction bases not matched to a gene: 6. This CDR3 is built from 13 residues. Sequencing was performed with immunoSEQ multiplex PCR; in TCRdb, only in-frame clones are kept and a portion is missing. The table has 2,100,000 or so clones, approximately 96% seen once. The data were obtained in a study of shared clonotypes between healthy human individuals. Findings and limits, study-wide: Relative to memory subsets, naive subsets generally showed larger estimated richness.

Sequenced material: naive CD4+ T cells sorted from blood. Subset: CD45RA+ positively selected. The source is a man younger than 35 in good health. The genes are TRBV2 and TRBJ1-2, with 7 bases matching TRBD1. CDR3 sequence reads: CASRPDREYGYTF. CDR3 in DNA: TGTGCCAGCAGACCCGACAGGGAGTATGGCTACACCTTC.